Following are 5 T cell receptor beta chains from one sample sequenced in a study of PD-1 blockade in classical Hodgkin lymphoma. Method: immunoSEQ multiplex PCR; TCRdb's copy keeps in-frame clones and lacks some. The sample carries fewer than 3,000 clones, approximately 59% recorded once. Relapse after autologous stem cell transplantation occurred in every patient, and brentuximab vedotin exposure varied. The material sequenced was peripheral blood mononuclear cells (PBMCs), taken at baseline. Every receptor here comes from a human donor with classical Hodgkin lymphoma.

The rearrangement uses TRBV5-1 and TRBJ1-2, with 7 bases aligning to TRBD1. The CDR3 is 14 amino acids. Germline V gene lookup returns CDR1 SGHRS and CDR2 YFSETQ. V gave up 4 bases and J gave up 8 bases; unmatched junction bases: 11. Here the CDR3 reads CASSRDRTGEGYTF. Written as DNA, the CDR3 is TGCGCCAGCAGCCGGGACAGAACAGGAGAAGGCTACACCTTC.

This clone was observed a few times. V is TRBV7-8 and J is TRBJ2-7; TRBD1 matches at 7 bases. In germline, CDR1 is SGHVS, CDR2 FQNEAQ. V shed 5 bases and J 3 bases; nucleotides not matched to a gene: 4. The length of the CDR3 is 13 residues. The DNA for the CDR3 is TGTGCCAGCAGCCCACAGGGGAACTACGAGCAGTACTTC. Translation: CASSPQGNYEQYF.

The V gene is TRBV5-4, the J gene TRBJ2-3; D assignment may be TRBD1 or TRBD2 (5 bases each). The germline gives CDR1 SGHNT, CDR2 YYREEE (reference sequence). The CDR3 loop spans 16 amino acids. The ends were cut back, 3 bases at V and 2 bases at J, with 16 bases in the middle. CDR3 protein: CASSSRDGTFTDTQYF. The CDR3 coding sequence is TGTGCCAGCAGCTCCCGGGACGGAACTTTCACAGATACGCAGTATTTT.

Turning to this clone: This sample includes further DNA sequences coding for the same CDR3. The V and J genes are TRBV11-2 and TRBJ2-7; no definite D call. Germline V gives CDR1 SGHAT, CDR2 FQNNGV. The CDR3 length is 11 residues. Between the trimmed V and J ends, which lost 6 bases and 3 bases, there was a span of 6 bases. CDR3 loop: CASSANYEQYF. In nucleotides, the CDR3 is TGTGCCAGCAGTGCGAACTACGAGCAGTACTTC. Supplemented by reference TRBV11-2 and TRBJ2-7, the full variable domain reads EAGVAQSPRYKIIEKRQSVAFWCNPISGHATLYWYQQILGQGPKLLIQFQNNGVVDDSQLPKDRFSAERLKGVDSTLKIQPAKLEDSAVYLCASSANYEQYFGPGTRLTVT.

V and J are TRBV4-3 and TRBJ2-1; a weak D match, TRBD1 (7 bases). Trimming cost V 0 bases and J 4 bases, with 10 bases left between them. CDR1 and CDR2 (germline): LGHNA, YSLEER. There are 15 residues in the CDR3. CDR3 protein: CASSQDRGDYNEQFF. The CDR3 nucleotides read TGCGCCAGCAGCCAAGACAGGGGGGATTACAATGAGCAGTTCTTC.